This T cell receptor beta chain was found in a study of vaccination and CD4 T cells after COVID-19. With the Oncomine TCR Beta short-read assay, DNA from cultured CD4+ T cells was sequenced. TCRdb re-derived calls from the PCR reads in MiXCR, one entry per CDR3 protein. The sample lists some 10,000 distinct CDR3 sequences; over 50% were seen once. Germline loops: CDR1 SNHLY, CDR2 FYNNEI. V lost 8 bases and J lost 4; bases outside the gene matches: 6. This CDR3 comprises 14 residues. Regarding treatment: approximately nine-day PBMC culture with coronavirus spike peptide pools or control peptides (ViraFEST assay). In the case of this clonotype: The antigen remains unidentified.

The V call is TRBV2, the J call TRBJ1-1; 11 positions agree with TRBD1. The sample comprised CD4+ T cells from blood, cultured in vitro. This TCR was recovered from a human donor who had recovered from COVID-19. The CDR3 region has the DNA TGTGCCAGCCGTCGAGGGACAGGGGGCACTGAAGCTTTCTTT. Translating gives CASRRGTGGTEAFF. Drawing the rest from reference TRBV2 and TRBJ1-1, the complete variable domain is EPEVTQTPSHQVTQMGQEVILRCVPISNHLYFYWYRQILGQKVEFLVSFYNNEISEKSEIFDDQFSVERPDGSNFTLKIRSTKLEDSAMYFCASRRGTGGTEAFFGQGTRLTVV.